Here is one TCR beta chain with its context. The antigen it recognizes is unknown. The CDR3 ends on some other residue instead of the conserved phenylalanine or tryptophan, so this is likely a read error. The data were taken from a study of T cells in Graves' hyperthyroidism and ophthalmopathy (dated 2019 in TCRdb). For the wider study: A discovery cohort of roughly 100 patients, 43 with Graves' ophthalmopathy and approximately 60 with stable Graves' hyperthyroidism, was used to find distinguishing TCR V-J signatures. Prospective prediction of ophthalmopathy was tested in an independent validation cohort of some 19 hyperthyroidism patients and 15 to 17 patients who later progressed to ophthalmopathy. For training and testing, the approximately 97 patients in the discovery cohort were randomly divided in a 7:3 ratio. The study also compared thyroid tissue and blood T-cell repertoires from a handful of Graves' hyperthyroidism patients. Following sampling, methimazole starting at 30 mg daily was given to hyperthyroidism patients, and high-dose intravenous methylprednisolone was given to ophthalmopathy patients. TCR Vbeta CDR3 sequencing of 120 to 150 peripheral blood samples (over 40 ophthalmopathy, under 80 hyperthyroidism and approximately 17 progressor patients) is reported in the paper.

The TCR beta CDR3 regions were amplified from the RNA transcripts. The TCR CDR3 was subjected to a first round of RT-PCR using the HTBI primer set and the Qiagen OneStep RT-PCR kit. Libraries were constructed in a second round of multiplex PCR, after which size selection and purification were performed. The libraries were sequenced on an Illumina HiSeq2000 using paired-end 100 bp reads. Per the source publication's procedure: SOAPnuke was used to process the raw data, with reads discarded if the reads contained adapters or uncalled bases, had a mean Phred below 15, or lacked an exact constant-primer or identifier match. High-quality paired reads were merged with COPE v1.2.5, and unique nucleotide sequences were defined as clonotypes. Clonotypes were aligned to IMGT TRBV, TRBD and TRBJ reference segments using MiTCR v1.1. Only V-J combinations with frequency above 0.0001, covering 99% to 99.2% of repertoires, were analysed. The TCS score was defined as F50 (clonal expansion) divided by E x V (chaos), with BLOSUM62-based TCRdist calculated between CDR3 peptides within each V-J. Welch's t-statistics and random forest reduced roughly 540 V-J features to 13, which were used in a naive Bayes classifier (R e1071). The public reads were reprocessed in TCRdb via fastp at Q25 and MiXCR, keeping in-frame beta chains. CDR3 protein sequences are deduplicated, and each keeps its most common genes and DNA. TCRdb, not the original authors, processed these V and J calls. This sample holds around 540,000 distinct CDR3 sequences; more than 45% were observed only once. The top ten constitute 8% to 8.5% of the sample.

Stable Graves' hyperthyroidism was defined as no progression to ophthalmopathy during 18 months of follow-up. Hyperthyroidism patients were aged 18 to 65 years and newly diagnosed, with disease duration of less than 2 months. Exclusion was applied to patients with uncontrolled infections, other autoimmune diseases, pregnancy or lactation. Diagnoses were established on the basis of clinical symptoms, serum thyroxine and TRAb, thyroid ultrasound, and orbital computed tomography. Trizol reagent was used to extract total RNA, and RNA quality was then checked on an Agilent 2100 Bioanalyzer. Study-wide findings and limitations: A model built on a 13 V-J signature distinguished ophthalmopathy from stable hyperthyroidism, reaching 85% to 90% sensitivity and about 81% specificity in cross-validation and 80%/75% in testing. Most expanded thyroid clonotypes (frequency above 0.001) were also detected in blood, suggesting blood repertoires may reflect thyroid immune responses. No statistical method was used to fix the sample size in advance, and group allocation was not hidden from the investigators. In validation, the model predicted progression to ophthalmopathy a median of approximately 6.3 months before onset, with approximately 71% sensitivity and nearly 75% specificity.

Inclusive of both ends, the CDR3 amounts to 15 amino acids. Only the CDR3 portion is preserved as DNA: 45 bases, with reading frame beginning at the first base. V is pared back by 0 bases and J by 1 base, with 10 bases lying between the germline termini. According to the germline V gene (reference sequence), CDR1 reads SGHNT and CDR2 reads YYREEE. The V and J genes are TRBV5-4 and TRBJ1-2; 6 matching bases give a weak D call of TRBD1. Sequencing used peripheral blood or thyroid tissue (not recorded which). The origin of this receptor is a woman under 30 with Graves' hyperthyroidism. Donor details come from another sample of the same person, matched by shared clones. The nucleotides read TGTGCCAGCAGCTTGGTGACAGGCCATAACTATGGCTACACCCTC. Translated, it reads CASSLVTGHNYGYTL.